This T cell receptor beta chain was captured in a study of cytomegalovirus exposure and HLA in healthy donors. Points from the study as a whole: One variant, a missense change in DCLRE1C, was linked in a later analysis to TCR beta V- and J-gene trimming. Later, an analysis showed that TCR beta chains associated with HLA were more clonally expanded than others that were equally common.

As to this clone: What it recognizes is unknown.

Unmatched junction bases numbered 5, after V lost 4 bases and J lost 7 bases. Germline-derived CDR1 and CDR2 are SGHNT and YYREEE (reference sequence). The CDR3 covers 14 residues. Amplification used 60 Vbeta primers and 13 Jbeta primers. Here immunoSEQ multiplex PCR was the method, and the copy in TCRdb shows in-frame clones only, minus some. The sample records roughly 120,000 clones, around 77% being singletons. This clonotype was obtained from a man aged 50 or older in good health and CMV-seropositive. The rearrangement joins TRBV5-4 to TRBJ1-4; 9 positions match TRBD1. The sample comprised PBMCs. CDR3: CASSQGQGFEKLFF. The CDR3 coding sequence is TGTGCCAGCAGCCAGGGACAGGGTTTTGAAAAACTGTTTTTT.